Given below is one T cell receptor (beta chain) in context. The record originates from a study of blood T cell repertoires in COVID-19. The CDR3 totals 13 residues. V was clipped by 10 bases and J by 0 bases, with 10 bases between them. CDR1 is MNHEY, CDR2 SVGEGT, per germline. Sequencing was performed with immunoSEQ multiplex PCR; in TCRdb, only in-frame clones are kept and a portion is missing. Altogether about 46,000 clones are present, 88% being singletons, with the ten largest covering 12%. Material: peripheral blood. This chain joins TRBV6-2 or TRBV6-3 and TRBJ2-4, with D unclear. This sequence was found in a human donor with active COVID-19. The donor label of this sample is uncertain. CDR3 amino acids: CATTPLAKNIQYF. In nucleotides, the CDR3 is TGTGCCACCACCCCCCTAGCCAAAAACATTCAGTACTTC.